These T cell receptor beta chains were read from a single sample in a study of radiotherapy plus CTLA-4 blockade in lung cancer. The assay was immunoSEQ multiplex PCR, and TCRdb's table has in-frame clones only and misses some. This sample yields approximately 77,000 clones, of which roughly 80% are seen a single time; approximately 0.73% belongs to the top ten. The material was peripheral blood, obtained from a patient treated with radiotherapy plus ipilimumab. These receptors all come from a human donor with non-small cell lung cancer who had stable disease on radiotherapy plus ipilimumab. Each CDR3 is given with its conserved first and last residue. The D gene is left open where the match is weak. Clone size is shown for a subset of rows, as once, few, many or a class of expanded clone.

>NA|TRBJ1-1|NA|TRBV4-1
TGCGCCAGCAGCCAAGTGGGCAACACTGAAGCTTTCTTT
CASSQVGNTEAFF
>NA|TRBJ2-2|TRBD2|TRBV5-4
TGTGCCAGCAGCTTAGGTAGCGGGGCGACCGGGGAGCTGTTTTTT
CASSLGSGATGELFF
>NA|TRBJ1-1|NA|TRBV27
TGTGCCAGCAGTTTACAGGGGCACACTGAAGCTTTCTTT
CASSLQGHTEAFF
>NA|TRBJ1-1|NA|TRBV30
TGTGCCTGGGGGCCATATACTGAAGCTTTCTTT
CAWGPYTEAFF
>NA|TRBJ2-4|NA|TRBV28
TGTGCCAGCCGGGCCCTGGGAAACATTCAGTACTTC
CASRALGNIQYF
>NA|TRBJ2-7|TRBD2|TRBV6-1
TGTGCCAGCAGCCGAACGGGGGGTTCCTACGAGCAGTACTTC
CASSRTGGSYEQYF
>NA|TRBJ1-5|TRBD1|TRBV6-1
TGTGCCAGCAGTGCTATATGGACAGGGGGCAATCAGCCCCAGCATTTT
CASSAIWTGGNQPQHF
>NA|TRBJ2-7|NA|TRBV2
TGTGCCAGCGGGGACCCCCCGAGCGAGCAGTACTTC
CASGDPPSEQYF
>NA|TRBJ1-4|NA|TRBV11-2
TGTGCCAGCAGCCGAGCGGAGACTAATGAAAAACTGTTTTTT
CASSRAETNEKLFF
>NA|TRBJ2-6|NA|TRBV5-1
TGCGCCAGCAGCTTGGAAGGGGCCGGGGCCAACGTCCTGACTTTC
CASSLEGAGANVLTF
>NA|TRBJ1-4|NA|TRBV7-2
TGTGCCAGCAGCCCGACAGTTTCCACTAATGAAAAACTGTTTTTT
CASSPTVSTNEKLFF
>NA|TRBJ1-6|TRBD1|TRBV7-8
TGTGCCAGCAGCTCCGGGACAGATAATTCACCCCTCCACTTT
CASSSGTDNSPLHF
>NA|TRBJ2-5|NA|TRBV29-1
TGCAGCGTTGAAGAAGAGGGTCTGAAGACCCAGTACTTC
CSVEEEGLKTQYF
>NA|TRBJ2-2|TRBD1|TRBV30
TGTGCCTGGAAGAAGGGGGCGGTCGATGTCAACACCGGGGAGCTGTTTTTT
CAWKKGAVDVNTGELFF
>NA|TRBJ2-3|NA|TRBV5-1
TGCGCCAGCAGCTTGGACCTCACAGATACGCAGTATTTT
CASSLDLTDTQYF
>NA|TRBJ2-7|TRBD2|TRBV11-2
TGTGCCAGCAGCCGGGGGACTAGATCCTACGAGCAGTACTTC
CASSRGTRSYEQYF
>NA|TRBJ1-1|NA|TRBV6-6
TGTGCCAGCAGTTACGGTCCAGGCTTTACTAACACTGAAGCTTTCTTT
CASSYGPGFTNTEAFF
>once|TRBJ2-5|NA|TRBV19
TGTGCCAGTAGTATCTCAGCGGAGTCGACCCAGTACTTC
CASSISAESTQYF
>NA|TRBJ1-1|NA|TRBV27
TGTGCCAGTCAACTTAATGGGAACAGGAACACTGAAGCTTTCTTT
CASQLNGNRNTEAFF
>NA|TRBJ1-1|TRBD1|TRBV10-2
TGCGCCAGCAGTGGGGACAGGGACACTGAAGCTTTCTTT
CASSGDRDTEAFF
>NA|TRBJ2-2|TRBD2|TRBV5-1
TGCGCCAGCAGCTCCAAGCGGGAGAACACCGGGGAGCTGTTTTTT
CASSSKRENTGELFF
>NA|TRBJ1-6|NA|TRBV5-1
TGCGCCAGCAGCTTGGTCGGGGGCTATAATTCACCCCTCCACTTT
CASSLVGGYNSPLHF
>NA|TRBJ2-2|NA|TRBV7-3
TGTGCCAGCACGAAAAATCGGGCCGGGGAGCTGTTTTTT
CASTKNRAGELFF
>NA|TRBJ2-5|NA|TRBV28
TGTGCCAGCAGAGACAGGGACTGGGAAACAGAGACCCAGTACTTC
CASRDRDWETETQYF
>NA|TRBJ2-5|NA|TRBV7-3
TGTGCCAGCAGCTTAAATCCCGGCTGGCGGGGCCAAGAGACCCAGTACTTC
CASSLNPGWRGQETQYF
>NA|TRBJ1-2|NA|TRBV7-9
TGTGCCAGCAGCTTACCCGGGGGAGGCGGCTACACCTTC
CASSLPGGGGYTF
>once|TRBJ2-4|TRBD2|TRBV9
TGTGCCAGCAGCCCTCTACTAGCGGGAGGGCCATTGGACATTCAGTACTTC
CASSPLLAGGPLDIQYF
>NA|TRBJ1-2|NA|TRBV11-2
TGTGCCAGCAGAGCTACAGAGCGCGGGTCCTATGGCTACACCTTC
CASRATERGSYGYTF
>NA|TRBJ2-1|NA|TRBV7-2
TGTGCCACCTTGACCTCGATAGGCAATGAGCAGTTCTTC
CATLTSIGNEQFF
>NA|TRBJ1-3|NA|TRBV5-1
TGCGCCAGCAGCTTGGGGGCAGGCCTCTCTGGAAACACCATATATTTT
CASSLGAGLSGNTIYF
>NA|TRBJ1-1|TRBD1|TRBV5-1
TGCGCCAGCAGCTTTAGGGACAGCAACACTGAAGCTTTCTTT
CASSFRDSNTEAFF
>NA|TRBJ2-2|NA|TRBV5-1
TGCGCCAGCAGCTTGGGACCAGACAGGTTCGCGAACACCGGGGAGCTGTTTTTT
CASSLGPDRFANTGELFF
>NA|TRBJ1-1|NA|TRBV2
TGTGCCAGCAGTTACAGGGTTTCTAAAAACACTGAAGCTTTCTTT
CASSYRVSKNTEAFF
>NA|TRBJ1-4|NA|TRBV28
TGTGCCAGCAGTTTAGTTCGGGTAGGGAATGAAAAACTGTTTTTT
CASSLVRVGNEKLFF
>NA|TRBJ2-3|NA|TRBV5-4
TGTGCCAGCAGCTTGGAAGCAATCATCGATACGCAGTATTTT
CASSLEAIIDTQYF
>NA|TRBJ2-7|NA|TRBV7-8
TGTGCCAGCAGCGAACAGGGATCGAGCTACGAGCAGTACTTC
CASSEQGSSYEQYF
>NA|TRBJ2-5|NA|TRBV4-1
TGCGCCAGCAGCCAAGATCGAATGGAGAGGGTAGAGACCCAGTACTTC
CASSQDRMERVETQYF
>NA|TRBJ2-4|NA|TRBV7-2
TGCGCCAGCAGCTTAGAGCCATCCAAAAACATTCAGTACTTC
CASSLEPSKNIQYF
>NA|TRBJ1-1|TRBD1|TRBV11-3
TGTGCCAGCAGCTTCGGACAGGGTAGAAACACTGAAGCTTTCTTT
CASSFGQGRNTEAFF
>NA|TRBJ2-2|TRBD2|TRBV7-2
TGTGCCAGCAGCTTATTCCCTAGCGGGGTCGGGGAGCTGTTTTTT
CASSLFPSGVGELFF
>NA|TRBJ2-7|TRBD1|TRBV5-6
TGTGCCAGCAGCTCCCGGACAGGATCCCTATTCTCCTACGAGCAGTACTTC
CASSSRTGSLFSYEQYF
>NA|TRBJ2-7|TRBD2|TRBV7-3
TGTGCCAGCAGCTTAGGAGCGGGAGGGCAGAGCGAGCAGTACTTC
CASSLGAGGQSEQYF
>NA|TRBJ1-2|NA|TRBV5-1
TGCGCCAGCAGCGGCGGGGCGGCGGGAGACTATGGCTACACCTTC
CASSGGAAGDYGYTF
>NA|TRBJ2-1|NA|TRBV9
TGTGCCAGCAGCGTATTACTGATCTACAATGAGCAGTTCTTC
CASSVLLIYNEQFF
>NA|TRBJ1-5|TRBD1|TRBV6-5
TGTGCCAGCAGTTACAGGGGGCAAAGTCAGCCCCAGCATTTT
CASSYRGQSQPQHF
>NA|TRBJ1-1|TRBD1|TRBV4-1
TGCGCCAGCAGCCCACGGGACAGGGGATTGAACACTGAAGCTTTCTTT
CASSPRDRGLNTEAFF
>NA|TRBJ1-5|NA|TRBV10-3
TGTGCCATCAGTCCGGTAGGCAATCAGCCCCAGCATTTT
CAISPVGNQPQHF
>NA|TRBJ2-5|NA|TRBV5-1
TGCGCCAGCAGCTCCACACCTTCCATGAAAGAGACCCAGTACTTC
CASSSTPSMKETQYF